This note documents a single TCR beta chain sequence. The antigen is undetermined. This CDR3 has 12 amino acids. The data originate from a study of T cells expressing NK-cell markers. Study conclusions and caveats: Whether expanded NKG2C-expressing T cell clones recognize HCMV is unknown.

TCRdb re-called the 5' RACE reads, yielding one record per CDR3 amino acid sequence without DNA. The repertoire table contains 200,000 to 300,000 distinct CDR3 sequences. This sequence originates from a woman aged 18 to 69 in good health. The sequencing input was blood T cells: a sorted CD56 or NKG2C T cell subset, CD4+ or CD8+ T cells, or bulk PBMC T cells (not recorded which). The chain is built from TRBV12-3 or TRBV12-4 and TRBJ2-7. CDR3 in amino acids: CASSGNSYEQYF.